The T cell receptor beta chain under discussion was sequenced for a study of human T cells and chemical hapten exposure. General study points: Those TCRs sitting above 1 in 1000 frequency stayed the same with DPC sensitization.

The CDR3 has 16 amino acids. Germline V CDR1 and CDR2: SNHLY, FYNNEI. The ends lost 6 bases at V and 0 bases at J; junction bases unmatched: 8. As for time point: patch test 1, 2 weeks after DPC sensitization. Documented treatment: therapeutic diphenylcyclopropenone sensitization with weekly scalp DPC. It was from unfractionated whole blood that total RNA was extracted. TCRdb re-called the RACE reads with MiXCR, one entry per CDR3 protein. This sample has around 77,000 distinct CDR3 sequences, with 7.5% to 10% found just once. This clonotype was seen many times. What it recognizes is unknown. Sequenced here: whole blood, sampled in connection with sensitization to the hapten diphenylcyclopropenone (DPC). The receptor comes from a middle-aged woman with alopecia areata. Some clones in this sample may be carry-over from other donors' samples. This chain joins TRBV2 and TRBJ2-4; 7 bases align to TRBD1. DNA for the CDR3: TGTGCCAGCAGCAAGGGACAGACCTTAGCCAAAAACATTCAGTACTTC. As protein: CASSKGQTLAKNIQYF.